The entry that follows covers one T cell receptor beta chain sequence. Its specificity is unknown. One end of the junction does not line up with germline, which may come from a read error. Template material for amplifying TCR beta CDR3 regions consisted of RNA transcripts. An initial round of RT-PCR targeting the TCR CDR3 relied on the HTBI primer set. TCRdb reprocessed the multiplex PCR reads with MiXCR, giving one entry per CDR3 protein. The table includes hundreds of thousands of distinct CDR3 sequences, around 42% detected once. CDR3 length: 17 residues. Germline assignment: CDR1 KGHDR and CDR2 SFDVKD. This entry comes from a study of T cells in Graves' hyperthyroidism and ophthalmopathy. Study conclusions and caveats: Most thyroid-expanded clonotypes above 0.001 were also found in blood.

The rearrangement links TRBV24-1 to TRBJ2-2, with 8 nucleotides matching TRBD2. This sequence originates from a woman younger than 35 with Graves' hyperthyroidism. Source material: peripheral blood or thyroid tissue (not recorded which). This CDR3 is CATSDFPSGPNTGGLFF. CDR3 sequence (DNA): TGTGCCACCAGTGATTTTCCTAGCGGGCCGAACACCGGGGGGCTGTTTTTT.